The source of this TCR beta chain is a study of shared clonotypes between healthy human individuals. General study findings and limits: Naive subsets typically showed greater estimated richness than memory subsets.

Into CD45RA+ naive and CD45RA-negative memory subsets, the CD4+ cells were split. Germline loops: CDR1 MDHEN, CDR2 SYDVKM. CDR3 size: 15 residues. The junction had 7 bases not matched to a gene; V was cut back by 3 bases and J by 3 bases. TCRdb's table, derived via immunoSEQ multiplex PCR, lists solely in-frame clones and lacks some. The sample includes 2 million to 2.5 million clones, around 90% of them seen just once. As to this clone: The antigen remains undetermined.

The V and J genes are TRBV28 and TRBJ2-7; 8 nucleotides line up with TRBD2. The sequence was obtained from a man between 18 and 29 years old in good health. Some clones in this sample may be carry-over from other donors' samples. The sequenced sample was naive CD4+ T cells from PBMCs. The subset was: CD45RA+ positively selected. CDR3 DNA sequence: TGTGCCAGCAGTTTCCTTAGCGGGAAGGTCTACGAGCAGTACTTC. This codes for CASSFLSGKVYEQYF.